This T cell receptor (beta chain) was profiled in a study of shared clonotypes between healthy human individuals. Adult donors, all healthy and HIV-negative, had no recent acute infections or vaccinations. The study's findings and limits: Between a handful of donors, naive CD4 clonotypes were shared at a level of about 5%. It was the non-shared clonotypes that had lower generation probabilities than clonotypes shared by all four donors. Inspection by rarefaction showed sorted-subset sequencing to be incomplete despite large depth.

Measured with immunoSEQ multiplex PCR; TCRdb has only the in-frame clones, and not every one. The data contain 100,000 or so clones, 68% of them seen just once; the ten biggest clones take up roughly 23%. As for this clone: Antigen specificity is unknown.

The sample taken for sequencing was memory CD8+ T cells sorted from blood. As to subset: CD45RO+ cells pooled with CCR7-negative TemRA cells. This clonotype was obtained from a woman in her 30s in good health.

The CDR3 nucleotides read TGTGCCAGCAGCCAACTCAGGGGGCTTTGGGGGATAATGAACACTGAAGCTTTCTTT. This translates into CASSQLRGLWGIMNTEAFF. This rearrangement joins TRBV27 to TRBJ1-1; 8 bases line up with TRBD1. Germline CDR1 is MNHEY and CDR2 is SMNVEV (reference sequence). The CDR3 spans 19 residues. Trimming took 6 bases from V and 0 from J; bases not matched to a gene: 18.